This T cell receptor beta chain was observed in a study of cytomegalovirus exposure and HLA in healthy donors. Study-wide context: The use of the same platform for the 120 validation repertoires and the 550 to 700 first-cohort repertoires was reported by a later analysis.

Sequencing was performed with immunoSEQ multiplex PCR; in TCRdb, only in-frame clones are kept and a portion is missing. Of about 240,000 clones in the sample, approximately 83% are singletons; the top ten hold 0.95% to 1.5%. On this clone itself: Its antigen is still unknown.

Study-level points and caveats: In vitro, three CMV-associated chains proved specific for CMV antigens.

The CDR3 covers 15 residues. V was pared by 4 bases and J by 5 bases, with 19 bases between. Germline V lookup: CDR1 SGHDT, CDR2 YYEEEE. The chain joins TRBV5-6 to TRBJ2-7, with D perhaps TRBD2 (6 bases). This sequence was found in a woman in her twenties or thirties in good health and CMV-seropositive. What was sequenced was PBMCs. The CDR3 protein is CASSGGTRPRDEQYF. The CDR3 coding sequence is TGTGCCAGCAGCGGCGGGACCCGCCCAAGGGACGAGCAGTACTTC. The entire variable domain, with the rest obtained from reference TRBV5-6 and TRBJ2-7, is as follows: DAGVTQSPTHLIKTRGQQVTLRCSPKSGHDTVSWYQQALGQGPQFIFQYYEEEERQRGNFPDRFSGHQFPNYSSELNVNALLLGDSALYLCASSGGTRPRDEQYFGPGTRLTVT.